This T cell receptor (delta chain) was sequenced during a study of γδ T cells in repeated Plasmodium falciparum infection. Study at large: Malaria-naive adults were infected with P. falciparum NF54 four times over roughly 590 days. Regarding the study as a whole: Malian children's Vdelta2-negative repertoires appeared more expanded and less diverse than Australians'.

This clone was seen only a few times. Its matching antigen is unknown. The translation of this DNA and the TCRdb protein of a much larger clone differ at residue 11, probably owing to a read error; the protein shown here is translated from the DNA. Flow sorting of PBMC yielded separate Vgamma9/Vdelta2+ and Vdelta2-negative gammadelta T cell populations for bulk repertoire analysis. TCRdb applied CATT to the multiplex PCR reads for clone calling. This table holds 90,000 or so delta-chain clones, over 0.9% found once. V was clipped by 0 bases and J by 5 bases, with 25 bases between them. Germline CDR1 TSWWSYY, CDR2 QGS. The CDR3 has 19 residues.

The rearrangement joins TRDV1 to TRDJ1, with a possible D match to TRDD3 (5 bases). This sequence was found in a pool of human donors (malaria-infected and uninfected, not separated). The sequenced sample was gamma-delta T cells from blood. The CDR3 protein is CALGELGGTEPYPWDKLIF. In DNA, the CDR3 is TGTGCTCTTGGGGAACTAGGGGGTACAGAGCCTTACCCTTGGGATAAACTCATCTTT.